The T cell receptor beta chain described here comes from a study of blood T cell repertoires in COVID-19. Study details: Sites in the United States, Italy and Spain provided acute and convalescent COVID-19 samples.

Using immunoSEQ multiplex PCR, the repertoire was profiled, and TCRdb retains in-frame clones only, with some absent. This sample has some 170,000 clones, with roughly 88% found just once. The CDR3 length is 13 residues. The J segment lost 7 bases and the V segment lost 2 bases, leaving 1 base of the junction unmatched. Germline V CDR1 and CDR2: SGDLS, YYNGEE. The study drew participants aged about 18 to 89 years from around 24 US areas. Membership in each cohort depended on participant-reported clinical history. The sequence came from a man over 45 who had recovered from COVID-19. The material sequenced was PBMCs or T cells enriched from blood (not recorded which). This rearrangement joins TRBV9 to TRBJ1-5; 9 bases fit TRBD1. The CDR3 reads CASSVDRGQPQHF. CDR3 DNA sequence: TGTGCCAGCAGCGTCGACAGGGGGCAGCCCCAGCATTTT.